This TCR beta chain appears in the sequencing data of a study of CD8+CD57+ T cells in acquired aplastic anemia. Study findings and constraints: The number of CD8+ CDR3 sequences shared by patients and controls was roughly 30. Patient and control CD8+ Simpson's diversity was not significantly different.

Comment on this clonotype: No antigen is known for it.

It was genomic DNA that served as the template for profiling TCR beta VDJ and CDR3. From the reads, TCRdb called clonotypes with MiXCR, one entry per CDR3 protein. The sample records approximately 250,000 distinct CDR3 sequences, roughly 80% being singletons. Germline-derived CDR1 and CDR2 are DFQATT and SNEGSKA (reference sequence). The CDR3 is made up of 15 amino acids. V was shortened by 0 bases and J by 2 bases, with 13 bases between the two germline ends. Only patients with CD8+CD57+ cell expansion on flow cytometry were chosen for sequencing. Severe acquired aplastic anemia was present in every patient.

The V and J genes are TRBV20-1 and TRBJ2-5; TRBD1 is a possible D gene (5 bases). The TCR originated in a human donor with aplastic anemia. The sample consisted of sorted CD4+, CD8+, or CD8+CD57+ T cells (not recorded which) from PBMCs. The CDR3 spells CSARDQDTRQETQYF. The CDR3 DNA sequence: TGCAGTGCTAGAGATCAGGACACAAGACAAGAGACCCAGTACTTC.